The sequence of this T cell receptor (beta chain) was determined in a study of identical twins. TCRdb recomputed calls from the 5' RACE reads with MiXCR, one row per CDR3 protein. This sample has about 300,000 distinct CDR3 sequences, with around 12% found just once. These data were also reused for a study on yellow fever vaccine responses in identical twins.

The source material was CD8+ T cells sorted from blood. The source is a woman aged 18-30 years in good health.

The CDR3 DNA follows: TGTGCCACCAGCCAATCGGACAGGGGGAACACTGAAGCTTTCTTT. Translation: CATSQSDRGNTEAFF. This chain joins TRBV24-1 and TRBJ1-1, with 9 nucleotides matching TRBD1. V was clipped by 7 bases and J by 1 base; unmatched bases: 6. CDR3 length: 15 residues. Germline CDR1 reads KGHDR; CDR2 reads SFDVKD.